The T cell receptor (beta chain) under discussion was sequenced for a study of T cell responses to AZD1222 COVID-19 vaccine. Study-wide results and caveats: Among the donors, most were white British and more were female, and clonal diversity was possibly underestimated. In all cases, repertoires were sampled only after the peak T cell response. An increase in Spike-specific TCR breadth and depth was observed after two AZD1222 doses.

The method was immunoSEQ multiplex PCR; TCRdb's version includes in-frame clones alone and lacks a portion of them. The table has roughly 120,000 clones, roughly 84% seen once. This clone occurred a few times. Antigen: not known. This CDR3 is 14 amino acids long. Germline assignment: CDR1 KGHSH and CDR2 LQKENI. Trimming cost V 6 bases and J 1 base, with 12 bases left between them. The clonotype comes from an adult in good health. The genes are TRBV18 and TRBJ1-1; tentatively, D is TRBD1 (6 bases). The specimen was peripheral blood, collected on day 0 of AZD1222 vaccination. The CDR3 reads CASSPDRKNTEAFF. CDR3 DNA sequence: TGTGCCAGCTCGCCCGACAGGAAGAACACTGAAGCTTTCTTT.